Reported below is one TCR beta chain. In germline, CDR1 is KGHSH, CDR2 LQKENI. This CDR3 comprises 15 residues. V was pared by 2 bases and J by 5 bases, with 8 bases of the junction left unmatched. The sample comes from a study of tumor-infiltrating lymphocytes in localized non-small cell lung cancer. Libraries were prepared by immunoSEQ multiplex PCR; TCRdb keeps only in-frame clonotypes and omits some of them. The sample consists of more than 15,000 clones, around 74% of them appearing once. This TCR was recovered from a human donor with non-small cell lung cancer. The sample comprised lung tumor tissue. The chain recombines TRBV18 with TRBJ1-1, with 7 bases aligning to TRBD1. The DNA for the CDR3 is TGTGCCAGCTCACCAACGAGGGGACAGAGTACTGAAGCTTTCTTT. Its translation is CASSPTRGQSTEAFF.